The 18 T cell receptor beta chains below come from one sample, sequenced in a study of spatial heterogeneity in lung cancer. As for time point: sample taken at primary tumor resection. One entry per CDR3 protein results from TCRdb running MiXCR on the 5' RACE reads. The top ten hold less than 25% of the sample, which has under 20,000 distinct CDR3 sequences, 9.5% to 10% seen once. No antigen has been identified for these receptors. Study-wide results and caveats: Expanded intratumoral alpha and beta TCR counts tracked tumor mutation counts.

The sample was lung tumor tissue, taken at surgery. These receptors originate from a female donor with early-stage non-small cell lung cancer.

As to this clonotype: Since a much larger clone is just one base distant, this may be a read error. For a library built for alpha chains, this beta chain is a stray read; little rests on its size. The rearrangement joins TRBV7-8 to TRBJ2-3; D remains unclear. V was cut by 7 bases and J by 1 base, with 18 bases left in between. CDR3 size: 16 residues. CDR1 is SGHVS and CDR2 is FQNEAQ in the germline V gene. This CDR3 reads CASNPTRATGTDTQYF. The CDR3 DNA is TGTGCCAGCAACCCAACCCGGGCCACTGGCACAGATACGCAGTATTTT. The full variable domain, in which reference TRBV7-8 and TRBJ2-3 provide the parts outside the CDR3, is GAGVSQSPRYKVAKRGQDVALRCDPISGHVSLFWYQQALGQGPEFLTYFQNEAQLDKSGLPSDRFFAERPEGSVSTLKIQRTQQEDSAVYLCASNPTRATGTDTQYFGPGTRLTVL.

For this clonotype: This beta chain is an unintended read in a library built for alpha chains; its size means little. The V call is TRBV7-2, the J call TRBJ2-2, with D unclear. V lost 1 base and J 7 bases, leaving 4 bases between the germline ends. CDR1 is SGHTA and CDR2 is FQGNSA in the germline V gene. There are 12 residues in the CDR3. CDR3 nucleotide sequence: TGTGCCAGCAGCTTAGAGGGCGGGGAGCTGTTTTTT. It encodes CASSLEGGELFF.

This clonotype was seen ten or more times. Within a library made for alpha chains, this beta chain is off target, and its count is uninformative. The CDR3 nucleotides read TGCGCCAGCAGTGAGACTAGCGGGGGCGCCGGCGGTGAGACGCAGTATTTT. It translates to CASSETSGGAGGETQYF. The V gene is TRBV5-1, the J gene TRBJ2-3, with 12 bases lining up with TRBD2. The germline gives CDR1 SGHRS, CDR2 YFSETQ. This CDR3 spans 17 amino acids. Trimming removed 5 bases from V and 9 bases from J; junction bases left unmatched: 16.

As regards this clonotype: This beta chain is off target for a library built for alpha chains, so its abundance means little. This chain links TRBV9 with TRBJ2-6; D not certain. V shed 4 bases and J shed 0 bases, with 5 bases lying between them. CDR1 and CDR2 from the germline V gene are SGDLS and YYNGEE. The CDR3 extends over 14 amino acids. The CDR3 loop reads CASSSYSGANVLTF. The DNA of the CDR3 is TGTGCCAGCAGCTCTTACTCTGGGGCCAACGTCCTGACTTTC.

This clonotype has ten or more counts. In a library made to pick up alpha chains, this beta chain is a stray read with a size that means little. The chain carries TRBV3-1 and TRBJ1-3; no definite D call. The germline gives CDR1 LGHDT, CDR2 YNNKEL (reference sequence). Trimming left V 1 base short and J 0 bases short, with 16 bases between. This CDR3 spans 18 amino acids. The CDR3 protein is CASSQVAVGSFSGNTIYF. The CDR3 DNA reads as TGTGCCAGCAGCCAAGTTGCGGTCGGGAGCTTCTCTGGAAACACCATATATTTT.

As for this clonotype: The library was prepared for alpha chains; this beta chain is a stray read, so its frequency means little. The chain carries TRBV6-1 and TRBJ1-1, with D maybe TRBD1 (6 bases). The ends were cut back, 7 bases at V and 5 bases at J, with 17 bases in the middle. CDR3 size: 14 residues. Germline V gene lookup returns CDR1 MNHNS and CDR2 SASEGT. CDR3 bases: TGTGCCAGCACCCTTGGACAGCTTCGGACTGAAGCTTTCTTT. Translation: CASTLGQLRTEAFF.

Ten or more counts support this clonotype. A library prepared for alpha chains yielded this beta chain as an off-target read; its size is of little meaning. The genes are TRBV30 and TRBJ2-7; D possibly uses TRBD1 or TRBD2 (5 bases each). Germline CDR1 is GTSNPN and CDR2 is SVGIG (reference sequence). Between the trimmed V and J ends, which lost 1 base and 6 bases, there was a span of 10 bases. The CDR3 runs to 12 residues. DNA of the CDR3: TGTGCCTGGAGTGCTGGGACCACCGAGCAGTACTTC. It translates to CAWSAGTTEQYF.

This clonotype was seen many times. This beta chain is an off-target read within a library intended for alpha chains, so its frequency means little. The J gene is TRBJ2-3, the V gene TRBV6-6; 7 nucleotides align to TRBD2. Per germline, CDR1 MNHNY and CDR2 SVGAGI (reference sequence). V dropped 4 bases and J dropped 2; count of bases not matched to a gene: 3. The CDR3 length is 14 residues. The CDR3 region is CASSLAGPTDTQYF. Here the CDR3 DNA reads TGTGCCAGCAGTTTAGCGGGTCCCACAGATACGCAGTATTTT.

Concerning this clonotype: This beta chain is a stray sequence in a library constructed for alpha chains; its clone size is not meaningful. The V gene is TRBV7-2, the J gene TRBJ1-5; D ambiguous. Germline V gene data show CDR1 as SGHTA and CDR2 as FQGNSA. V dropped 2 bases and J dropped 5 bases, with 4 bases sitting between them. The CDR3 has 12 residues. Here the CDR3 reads CASSLNHQPQHF. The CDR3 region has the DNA TGTGCCAGCAGCTTAAATCATCAGCCCCAGCATTTT.

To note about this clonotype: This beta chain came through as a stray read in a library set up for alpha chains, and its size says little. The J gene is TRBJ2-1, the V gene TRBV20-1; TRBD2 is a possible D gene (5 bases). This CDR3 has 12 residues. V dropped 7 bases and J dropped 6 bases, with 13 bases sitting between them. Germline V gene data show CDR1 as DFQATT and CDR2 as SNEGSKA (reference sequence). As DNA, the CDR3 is TGCAGTGGTCGGACTGATTTCAATGAGCAGTTCTTC. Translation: CSGRTDFNEQFF.

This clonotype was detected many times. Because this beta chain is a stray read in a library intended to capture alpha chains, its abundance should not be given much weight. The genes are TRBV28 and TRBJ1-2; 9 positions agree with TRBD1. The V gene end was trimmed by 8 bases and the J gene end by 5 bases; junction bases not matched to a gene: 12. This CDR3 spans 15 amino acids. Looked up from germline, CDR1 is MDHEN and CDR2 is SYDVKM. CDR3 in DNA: TGTGCCAGCCTACAGGGGGCCCTCTCTTATTATGGCTACACCTTC. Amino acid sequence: CASLQGALSYYGYTF.

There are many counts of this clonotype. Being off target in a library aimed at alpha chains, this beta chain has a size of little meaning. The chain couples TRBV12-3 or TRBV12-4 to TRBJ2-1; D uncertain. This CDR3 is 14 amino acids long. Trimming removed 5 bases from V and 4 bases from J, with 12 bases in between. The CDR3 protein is CASSTPTAYNEQFF. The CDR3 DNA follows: TGTGCCAGCAGTACGCCAACAGCTTACAATGAGCAGTTCTTC.

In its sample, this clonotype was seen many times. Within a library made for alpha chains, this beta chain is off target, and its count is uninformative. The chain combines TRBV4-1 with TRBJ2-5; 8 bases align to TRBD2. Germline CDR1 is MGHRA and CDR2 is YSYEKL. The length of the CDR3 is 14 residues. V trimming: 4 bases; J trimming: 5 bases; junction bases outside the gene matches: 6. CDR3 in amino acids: CASSLWTSQETQYF. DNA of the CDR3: TGCGCCAGCAGCCTATGGACTAGCCAGGAGACCCAGTACTTC.

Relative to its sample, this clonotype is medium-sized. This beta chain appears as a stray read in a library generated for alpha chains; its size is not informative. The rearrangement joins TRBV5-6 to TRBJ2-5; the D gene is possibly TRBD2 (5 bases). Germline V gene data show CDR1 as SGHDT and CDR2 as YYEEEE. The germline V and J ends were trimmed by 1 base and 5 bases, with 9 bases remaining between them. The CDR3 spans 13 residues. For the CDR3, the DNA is TGTGCCAGCAGCTTGCGGACTGGGGAGACCCAGTACTTC. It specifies CASSLRTGETQYF. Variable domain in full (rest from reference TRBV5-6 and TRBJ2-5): DAGVTQSPTHLIKTRGQQVTLRCSPKSGHDTVSWYQQALGQGPQFIFQYYEEEERQRGNFPDRFSGHQFPNYSSELNVNALLLGDSALYLCASSLRTGETQYFGPGTRLLVL.

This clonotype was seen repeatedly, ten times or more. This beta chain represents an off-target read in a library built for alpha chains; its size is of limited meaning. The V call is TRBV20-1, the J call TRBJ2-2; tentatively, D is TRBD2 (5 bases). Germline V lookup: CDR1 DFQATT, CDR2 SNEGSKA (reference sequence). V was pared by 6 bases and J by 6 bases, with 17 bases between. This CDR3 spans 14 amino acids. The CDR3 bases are TGCAGTGCCCGGCCGGGAAGGGTACCCGGGGAGCTGTTTTTT. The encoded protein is CSARPGRVPGELFF.

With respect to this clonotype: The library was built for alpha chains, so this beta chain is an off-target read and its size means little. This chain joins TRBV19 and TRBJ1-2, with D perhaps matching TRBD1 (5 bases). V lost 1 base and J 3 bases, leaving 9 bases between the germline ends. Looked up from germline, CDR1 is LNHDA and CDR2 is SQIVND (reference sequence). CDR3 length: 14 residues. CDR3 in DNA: TGTGCCAGTAGTATAGGCGGGGCATACTATGGCTACACCTTC. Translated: CASSIGGAYYGYTF.

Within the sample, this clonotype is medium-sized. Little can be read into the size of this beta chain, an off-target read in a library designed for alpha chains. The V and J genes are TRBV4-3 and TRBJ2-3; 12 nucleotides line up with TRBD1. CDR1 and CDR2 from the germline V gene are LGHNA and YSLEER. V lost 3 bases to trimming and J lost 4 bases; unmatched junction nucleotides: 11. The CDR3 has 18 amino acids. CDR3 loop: CASSQLYGTGGEADTQYF. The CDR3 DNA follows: TGCGCCAGCAGCCAGCTATACGGGACAGGGGGCGAGGCAGATACGCAGTATTTT.

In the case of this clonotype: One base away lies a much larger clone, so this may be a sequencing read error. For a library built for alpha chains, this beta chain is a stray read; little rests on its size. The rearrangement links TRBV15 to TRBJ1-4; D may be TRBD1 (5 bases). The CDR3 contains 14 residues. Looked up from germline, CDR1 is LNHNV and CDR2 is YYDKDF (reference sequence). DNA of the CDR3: TGTGCCACCAGTCTCGGGGGATACAGTGAAAAACTGATTTTT. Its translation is CATSLGGYSEKLIF.